This T cell receptor (beta chain) originates from a study of blood T cell repertoires in COVID-19. Study details: Acute-phase and convalescent COVID-19 samples originated in the United States, Italy and Spain. T cells, B-cell-depleted T cells, or PBMCs supplied cDNA or gDNA.

Unmatched junction bases numbered 8, after V lost 6 bases and J lost 11 bases. Germline V gives CDR1 SNHLY, CDR2 FYNNEI. The CDR3 spans 13 residues. In the original processing: Amplification of reference gene primers was used by the study to estimate nucleated cell counts. The data were produced by immunoSEQ multiplex PCR, yet TCRdb's version contains in-frame clones alone and is incomplete. V and J calls and clone size are given by that table; D and trimming were obtained from the DNA. The data contain roughly 99,000 clones, just over 90% of them seen just once; the ten biggest clones take up 1% to 1.5%.

This TCR derives from a woman under 40 with acute or convalescent COVID-19. The V call is TRBV2, the J call TRBJ1-5, with 9 bases matching TRBD1. The sequenced material came from peripheral blood. CDR3 bases: TGTGCCAGCAGAGCACAGGGGGCTAGGGCCCAGCATTTT. Translating gives CASRAQGARAQHF.